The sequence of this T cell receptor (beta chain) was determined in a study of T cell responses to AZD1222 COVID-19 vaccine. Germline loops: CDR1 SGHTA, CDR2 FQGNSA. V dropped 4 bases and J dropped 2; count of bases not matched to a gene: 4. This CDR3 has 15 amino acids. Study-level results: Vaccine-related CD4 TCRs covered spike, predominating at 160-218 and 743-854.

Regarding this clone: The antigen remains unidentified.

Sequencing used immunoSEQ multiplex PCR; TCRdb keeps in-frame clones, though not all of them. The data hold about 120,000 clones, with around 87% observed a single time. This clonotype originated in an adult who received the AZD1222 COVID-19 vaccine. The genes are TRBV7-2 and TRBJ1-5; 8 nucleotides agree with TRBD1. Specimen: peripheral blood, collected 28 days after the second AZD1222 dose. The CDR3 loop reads CASSSTGARNQPQHF. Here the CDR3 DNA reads TGTGCCAGCAGCTCGACAGGGGCCCGCAATCAGCCCCAGCATTTT.